Below, 10 T cell receptor beta chains from the same sample are listed, as sequenced in a study of beta chain features in type 1 diabetes (dated by TCRdb to 2017 to 2018). Libraries were made using the immunoSEQ multiplex PCR assay. The entire isolated RNA was reverse transcribed using the High Capacity cDNA Reverse Transcription Kit, and thus expressed TCRB transcripts were sequenced. TCRdb limited this immuneACCESS table to in-frame rearrangements with V and J called. A share of clones is missing; checked studies link under half to unresolved V genes, and the rest is unexplained. The sample table contains 350,000 or so clones; only one count was recorded for about 20% of them. The ten top clones hold about 0.044% of the sample. Sequencing was done on a sample of naive CD4+ T cells from blood. The sample's cell subset or site label, in plain terms: true naive CD4+ T cells. The receptors shown here come from a young woman in good health.

This clone was observed a single time. This chain joins TRBV5-1 and TRBJ2-5, with D possibly being TRBD2 (6 bases). V shed 0 bases and J shed 2 bases, with 11 bases lying between them. CDR1 is SGHRS and CDR2 is YFSETQ in the germline V gene. The CDR3 loop spans 15 amino acids. The CDR3 reads CASSLDSGVQETQYF. As DNA, the CDR3 is TGCGCCAGCAGCTTGGATTCGGGGGTTCAAGAGACCCAGTACTTC. The full variable domain, its missing parts supplied by reference TRBV5-1 and TRBJ2-5, is KAGVTQTPRYLIKTRGQQVTLSCSPISGHRSVSWYQQTPGQGLQFLFEYFSETQRNKGNFPGRFSGRQFSNSRSEMNVSTLELGDSALYLCASSLDSGVQETQYFGPGTRLLVL.

The chain combines TRBV29-1 with TRBJ2-3; 7 bases line up with TRBD2. The CDR3 sequence is 13 residues long. The germline CDR1 and CDR2 sequences are SQVTM and ANQGSEA. V trimming: 7 bases; J trimming: 4 bases; junction bases outside the gene matches: 8. The CDR3 loop is CSASDRGADTQYF. Here the CDR3 DNA reads TGCAGCGCCTCGGACCGGGGGGCAGATACGCAGTATTTT.

Only a few counts were recorded for this clone. The sample carries other DNA sequences with the same CDR3. The rearrangement joins TRBV6-5 to TRBJ1-2, with 8 bases lining up with TRBD1. V shed 0 bases and J 5 bases; nucleotides not matched to a gene: 2. This CDR3 is 14 amino acids long. Germline-derived CDR1 and CDR2 are MNHEY and SVGAGI. CDR3 nucleotides: TGTGCCAGCAGTTACTCTACAGGGGGATATGGCTACACCTTC. It translates to CASSYSTGGYGYTF.

The chain has TRBV6-6 and TRBJ1-5; D is ambiguous. Germline loops: CDR1 MNHNY, CDR2 SVGAGI (reference sequence). V was clipped by 2 bases and J by 7 bases, with 6 bases between them. This CDR3 comprises 12 residues. CDR3 in DNA: TGTGCCAGCAGTTACGACTTCCAGCCCCAGCATTTT. It encodes CASSYDFQPQHF.

This clone has just a few counts. V gene TRBV30 combines with J gene TRBJ1-2, with D possibly being TRBD1 (5 bases). Trimming stripped 4 bases from V and 8 bases from J, with 14 bases between. CDR1 GTSNPN and CDR2 SVGIG come from the germline V gene (reference sequence). The CDR3 spans 12 residues. CDR3 loop: CAWNVRGTGYTF. CDR3 bases: TGTGCCTGGAATGTACGGGGGACGGGCTACACCTTC.

The chain is built from TRBV30 and TRBJ1-5; a possible D gene is TRBD1 (6 bases). The V and J ends lost 2 bases and 4 bases respectively, with 9 bases between them. Germline V CDR1 and CDR2: GTSNPN, SVGIG (reference sequence). The CDR3 consists of 13 residues. The DNA for the CDR3 is TGTGCCTGGAGTAATACAGGGAATCAGCCCCAGCATTTT. It codes for CAWSNTGNQPQHF.

V is TRBV5-4 and J is TRBJ2-7, with D tentatively TRBD1 (6 bases). CDR1 is SGHNT, CDR2 YYREEE, per germline (reference sequence). CDR3 length: 14 amino acids. The V and J ends lost 3 bases and 2 bases respectively, with 12 bases between them. The CDR3 DNA is TGTGCCAGCAGCTCGTATACAGGGACCTACGAGCAGTACTTC. Translating gives CASSSYTGTYEQYF.

This clone turned up a few times. This chain uses TRBV25-1 with TRBJ2-6; 12 positions match TRBD2. The J segment lost 3 bases and the V segment lost 10 bases, leaving 13 bases of the junction unmatched. Germline V gene data show CDR1 as MGHDK and CDR2 as SYGVNS. The CDR3 runs to 18 residues. Here the CDR3 reads CATSPASGRASGANVLTF. CDR3 DNA sequence: TGTGCCACCTCGCCTGCTAGCGGGAGGGCCAGTGGGGCCAACGTCCTGACTTTC.

This clone was seen a handful of times. The chain is built from TRBV19 and TRBJ2-3; 7 bases are shared with TRBD2. The junction had 6 bases not matched to a gene; V was cut back by 0 bases and J by 3 bases. Germline loops: CDR1 LNHDA, CDR2 SQIVND (reference sequence). This CDR3 comprises 16 residues. CDR3 residues: CASSIEGTGGTDTQYF. CDR3 nucleotide sequence: TGTGCCAGTAGTATAGAAGGCACGGGAGGAACAGATACGCAGTATTTT.

This clone has just a few counts. The chain couples TRBV2 to TRBJ2-7; D is undetermined. CDR3 length: 11 amino acids. Trimming pared 3 bases from V and 4 bases from J, leaving 4 bases between. Germline V gene data show CDR1 as SNHLY and CDR2 as FYNNEI. The DNA for the CDR3 is TGTGCCAGCAGTGAGGAGTACGAGCAGTACTTC. Protein product: CASSEEYEQYF.